These T cell receptor beta chains were read from a single sample in a study of PD-1 blockade in classical Hodgkin lymphoma. The data were produced by immunoSEQ multiplex PCR, yet TCRdb's version contains in-frame clones alone and is incomplete. This repertoire shows approximately 57,000 clones, 80% to 95% found once; its top ten account for roughly a tenth. The specimen comprised peripheral blood mononuclear cells (PBMCs), sampled before the second cycle of nivolumab. These receptors were taken from a human donor with classical Hodgkin lymphoma. Both conserved end residues are part of each CDR3. A D gene is named only where the DNA matches it firmly. Expanded clones are given a class, and other clones once, few, many or no size at all.

v_gene	len	j_gene	abundance	d_gene	CDR3nt	CDR3aa
TRBV6-6	13	TRBJ2-7	NA	TRBD2	TGTGCCAGCAGACTAGCGGGTCCCTACGAGCAGTACTTC	CASRLAGPYEQYF
TRBV13	15	TRBJ2-3	NA	TRBD2	TGTGCCAGCAGCCAGGGACTAGCTCGAGCAGATACGCAGTATTTT	CASSQGLARADTQYF
TRBV7-3	15	TRBJ2-2	NA	NA	TGTGCCAGCAGCTTAGGTACAGCCAACACCGGGGAGCTGTTTTTT	CASSLGTANTGELFF
TRBV10-1	14	TRBJ1-3	few	NA	TGCGCCAGCAGTGAGGTCCCAGGCCGGGACACCATATATTTT	CASSEVPGRDTIYF
TRBV5-1	16	TRBJ2-4	once	NA	TGCGCCAGCAGCTTGGGAGGGGTCCAACGAAAAAACATTCAGTACTTC	CASSLGGVQRKNIQYF
TRBV7-9	17	TRBJ2-1	NA	TRBD2	TGTGCCAGCAGCCCGTACGGGACTAGTCATAGGGTCGATGAGCAGTTCTTC	CASSPYGTSHRVDEQFF
TRBV6-6	14	TRBJ2-7	NA	TRBD1	TGTGCCAGCAGTGCCCCGGGACAGATTTCCGAGCAGTACTTC	CASSAPGQISEQYF
TRBV7-8	19	TRBJ2-1	NA	NA	TGTGCCAGCAGCTTGGTGGGTGCTAGCGCCTTTAGGGGATACAATGAGCAGTTCTTC	CASSLVGASAFRGYNEQFF
TRBV10-3	11	TRBJ2-7	NA	NA	TGTGCCACCGGGGGCCTATACGAGCAGTACTTC	CATGGLYEQYF
TRBV30	14	TRBJ2-7	NA	NA	TGTGCCTGGAGTCCGGACGGAGTCTACTACGAGCAGTACTTC	CAWSPDGVYYEQYF
TRBV7-9	15	TRBJ2-5	NA	NA	TGTGCCAGCAGCCCAACAACGGGACCACAAGAGACCCAGTACTTC	CASSPTTGPQETQYF
TRBV27	15	TRBJ1-2	NA	NA	TGTGCCAGCAGTTTATGGGGGGGGGCTAACTATGGCTACACCTTC	CASSLWGGANYGYTF
TRBV2	15	TRBJ2-3	NA	NA	TGTGCCAGCAGGGCTAGGTTGTTGCTCACAGATACGCAGTATTTT	CASRARLLLTDTQYF
TRBV19	17	TRBJ1-4	NA	NA	TGTGCCAGTAGTGTAAACAGGGAACTTGCAACTAATGAAAAACTGTTTTTT	CASSVNRELATNEKLFF
TRBV6-6	16	TRBJ2-7	NA	TRBD2	TGTGCCAGCAGTCCCCGGACTAGCGGGAGAAGTTACGAGCAGTACTTC	CASSPRTSGRSYEQYF
TRBV27	13	TRBJ2-7	NA	NA	TGTGCCAGCAGTTTGAAGGGATCTTACGAGCAGTACTTC	CASSLKGSYEQYF
TRBV27	16	TRBJ1-1	NA	NA	TGTGCCAGCAGTTTATCGTTCGGAACAGTTCACACTGAAGCTTTCTTT	CASSLSFGTVHTEAFF
TRBV30	13	TRBJ1-2	NA	TRBD1	TGTGCCGCGAAGGACAGGGGTAACTATGGCTACACCTTC	CAAKDRGNYGYTF
TRBV29-1	15	TRBJ2-7	NA	NA	TGCAGCGTTGAAGTTCGACGTCCCCCCCTCTACGAGCAGTACTTC	CSVEVRRPPLYEQYF
TRBV19	15	TRBJ2-3	NA	NA	TGTGCCAGTAGTATAGTGGCAGCTAGCACAGATACGCAGTATTTT	CASSIVAASTDTQYF
TRBV27	11	TRBJ2-3	NA	NA	TGTGCCAGCAGTCATACAGATACGCAGTATTTT	CASSHTDTQYF
TRBV27	14	TRBJ2-7	NA	TRBD1	TGTGCCAGCAGTTTAACAGGGGACTCCTACGAGCAGTACTTC	CASSLTGDSYEQYF
TRBV2	11	TRBJ1-1	NA	NA	TGTGCCGTTCTAGGAGCCACTGAAGCTTTCTTT	CAVLGATEAFF
TRBV18	18	TRBJ1-3	NA	NA	TGTGCCAGCTCACCTTTACCTGCATCGGGGGCCTCTGGAAACACCATATATTTT	CASSPLPASGASGNTIYF
TRBV9	14	TRBJ2-7	NA	NA	TGTGCCAGCAGCGTAGCTGGAGCTCCCGGGGAGCAGTACTTC	CASSVAGAPGEQYF
TRBV28	15	TRBJ2-7	once	TRBD1	TGTGCCAGCAGTTCCCCCGGGACAGGGAGCTACGAGCAGTACTTC	CASSSPGTGSYEQYF
TRBV19	16	TRBJ2-7	NA	TRBD1	TGTGCCAGTAGTGTGACAGGGGCGGGTTCCCTCTACGAGCAGTACTTC	CASSVTGAGSLYEQYF
TRBV7-9	15	TRBJ2-1	NA	NA	TGTGCCAGCAGCTTAGCGAGAGGGCCCTACAATGAGCAGTTCTTC	CASSLARGPYNEQFF
TRBV2	17	TRBJ2-7	NA	TRBD2	TGTGCCAGTTCTGCCCCAGGGACTAGCGGGGGGCGGCGGGAGCAGTACTTC	CASSAPGTSGGRREQYF
TRBV9	16	TRBJ1-3	NA	NA	TGTGCCAGCAGCGTAAACCCCCGGTACTCTGGAAACACCATATATTTT	CASSVNPRYSGNTIYF
TRBV27	14	TRBJ2-7	NA	NA	TGTGCCAGCAGTTTATCAGGGGCCTCCTACGAGCAGTACTTC	CASSLSGASYEQYF
TRBV7-8	15	TRBJ1-2	NA	NA	TGTGCCAGCAGCCCCCTGCTCGAGGGTGCCTATGGCTACACCTTC	CASSPLLEGAYGYTF
TRBV15	16	TRBJ2-3	NA	NA	TGTGCCACCAGCAGAGATCGGGGACAAAGCACAGATACGCAGTATTTT	CATSRDRGQSTDTQYF
TRBV9	15	TRBJ2-7	NA	TRBD1	TGTGCCAGCAGCGTACAGGGGGCACCCTCCTACGAGCAGTACTTC	CASSVQGAPSYEQYF
TRBV19	16	TRBJ2-5	NA	NA	TGTGCCAGTTCCCTCCGGGGCAGGGCTGGGGGAGAGACCCAGTACTTC	CASSLRGRAGGETQYF
TRBV2	14	TRBJ2-1	NA	TRBD2	TGTGCCAGCAGACTAGCGGGAGTCGGCAATGAGCAGTTCTTC	CASRLAGVGNEQFF
TRBV10-3	16	TRBJ2-2	NA	TRBD1	TGTGCCATCAGTGAGTCCAGGACAGGGGGCATCGGGGAGCTGTTTTTT	CAISESRTGGIGELFF
TRBV27	16	TRBJ2-3	NA	TRBD2	TGTGCCAGCAGCTATAGCGGGCCGAGTAGCACAGATACGCAGTATTTT	CASSYSGPSSTDTQYF
TRBV14	23	TRBJ2-3	NA	TRBD1	TGTGCCAGCAGCCCGGTTCTTAGGACAGGGTCGATGGGACTCGGGAGAACCCCAGATACGCAGTATTTT	CASSPVLRTGSMGLGRTPDTQYF
TRBV29-1	12	TRBJ1-2	NA	NA	TGCAGCGTTGAACGACAGCCTCGGGGCTACACCTTC	CSVERQPRGYTF
TRBV10-3	13	TRBJ2-3	NA	NA	TGTGCCATCAGTGAGGGGGGGCAAGATACGCAGTATTTT	CAISEGGQDTQYF
TRBV7-9	13	TRBJ1-5	NA	NA	TGTGCCAGCAGCTTTTCGGAGGATCAGCCCCAGCATTTT	CASSFSEDQPQHF
TRBV10-3	13	TRBJ1-1	NA	NA	TGTGCCATCAAGAATGGCGTAGTGACTGAAGCTTTCTTT	CAIKNGVVTEAFF
TRBV7-2	15	TRBJ1-1	NA	NA	TGTGCCAGCAGCCCGAGGACATCTATGAACACTGAAGCTTTCTTT	CASSPRTSMNTEAFF
TRBV6-5	13	TRBJ1-5	NA	NA	TGTGCCAGCAGTACGGACGCGACCGAGCCCCAGCATTTT	CASSTDATEPQHF
TRBV5-6	16	TRBJ2-2	NA	TRBD1	TGTGCCAGCAGTCGGAGGCGGACAGGCTTCCCCGGGGAGCTGTTTTTT	CASSRRRTGFPGELFF
TRBV5-4	15	TRBJ1-1	NA	NA	TGTGCCAGCAGCATTGAGACAGCTTTGAACACTGAAGCTTTCTTT	CASSIETALNTEAFF
TRBV19	14	TRBJ2-7	NA	NA	TGTGCCAGTACAAGGACCCCGGGGGCCTACGAGCAGTACTTC	CASTRTPGAYEQYF
TRBV6-1	13	TRBJ2-7	few	TRBD1	TGTGCCAGCATGACAGGGCCGGTCTACGAGCAGTACTTC	CASMTGPVYEQYF
TRBV27	14	TRBJ1-1	NA	TRBD1	TGTGCCAGCGTAGCGGGACAGGGGAGCACTGAAGCTTTCTTT	CASVAGQGSTEAFF
TRBV9	17	TRBJ2-1	NA	TRBD2	TGTGCCAGCAGCGTAGTCGAAGAACTAGCGGGGGGAAATGAGCAGTTCTTC	CASSVVEELAGGNEQFF
TRBV14	16	TRBJ2-7	NA	NA	TGTGCCAGCAGCCAGGGTAGTGCAGGTTGGTCCTACGAGCAGTACTTC	CASSQGSAGWSYEQYF
TRBV7-9	15	TRBJ2-1	NA	TRBD2	TGTGCCAGCAGCTTTCGAACTAGCGAAGACAATGAGCAGTTCTTC	CASSFRTSEDNEQFF
TRBV7-8	16	TRBJ2-3	NA	NA	TGTGCCAGCAGCTCCCCCCCCTGGACTCCCCGGAATACGCAGTATTTT	CASSSPPWTPRNTQYF